Sequencing of this TCR beta chain was carried out in a study of cytomegalovirus exposure and HLA in healthy donors. General study points: There were some public TCRs occurring in many donors, but most TCR sequences were rare. In the 95 to 150 validation repertoires, a later analysis found that first-cohort TCR clusters tended to co-occur.

Worth noting for this clone: Its antigen remains unidentified.

Per the germline V gene, CDR1 is MGHDK and CDR2 is SYGVNS. This CDR3 has 15 amino acids. After removal of 2 bases from V and 6 bases from J, the junction contained 6 bases not matched to a gene. Separate from the roughly 700-subject first cohort was the approximately 120-subject validation cohort, to which the donors belonged. Using immunoSEQ multiplex PCR, the repertoire was profiled, and TCRdb retains in-frame clones only, with some absent. The sample lists tens of thousands of clones, about 90% occurring once. The sequence derives from a woman aged 25-40 years in good health and CMV-seronegative. The chain employs TRBV25-1 and TRBJ1-2; 10 nucleotides align to TRBD1. Sequenced input: PBMCs. CDR3 coding DNA: TGTGCCAGCAGTGAACCGGGACAGGGGCGGGATGGCTACACCTTC. This encodes CASSEPGQGRDGYTF.